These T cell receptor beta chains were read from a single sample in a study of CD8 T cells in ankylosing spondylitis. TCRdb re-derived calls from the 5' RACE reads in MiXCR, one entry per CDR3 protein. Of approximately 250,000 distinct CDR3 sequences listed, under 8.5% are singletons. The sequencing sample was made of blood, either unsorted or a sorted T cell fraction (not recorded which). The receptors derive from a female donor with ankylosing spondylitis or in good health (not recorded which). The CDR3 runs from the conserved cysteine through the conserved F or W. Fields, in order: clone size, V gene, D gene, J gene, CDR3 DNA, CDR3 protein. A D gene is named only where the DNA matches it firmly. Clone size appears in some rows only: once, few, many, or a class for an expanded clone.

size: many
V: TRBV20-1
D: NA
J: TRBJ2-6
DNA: TGCAGTGCTATTCAGGGCTCTGGGGCCAACGTCCTGACTTTC
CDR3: CSAIQGSGANVLTF

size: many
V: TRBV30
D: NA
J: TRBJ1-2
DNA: TGTGCCTGGAGTGCGGCCGTAGCTAACTATGGCTACACCTTC
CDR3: CAWSAAVANYGYTF

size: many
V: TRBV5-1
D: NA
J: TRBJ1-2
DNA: TGCGCCAGCAGCTTGGAAAGGGATTACTACACCTTC
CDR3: CASSLERDYYTF

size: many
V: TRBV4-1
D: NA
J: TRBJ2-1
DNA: TGCGCCAGCTCTAAGCCCCCGGGGAATGAGCAGTTCTTC
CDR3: CASSKPPGNEQFF

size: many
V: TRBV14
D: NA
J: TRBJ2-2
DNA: TGTGCCAGCAGCCAAAGGGCCGGATTTAACACCGGGGAGCTGTTTTTT
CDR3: CASSQRAGFNTGELFF

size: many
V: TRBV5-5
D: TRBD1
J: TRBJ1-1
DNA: TGTGCCAGCAGCTCCTCCCCCGGGACAGGGGGTGTAAGGGCTTTCTTT
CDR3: CASSSSPGTGGVRAFF

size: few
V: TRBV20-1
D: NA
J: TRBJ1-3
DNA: TGCAGTGCTAGACGCGGGGGCTCTGGAAACACCATATATTTT
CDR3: CSARRGGSGNTIYF

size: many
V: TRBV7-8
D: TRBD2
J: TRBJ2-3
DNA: TGTGCCAGCAGCCCCCGACTAGCGGCCCCAGATACGCAGTATTTT
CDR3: CASSPRLAAPDTQYF

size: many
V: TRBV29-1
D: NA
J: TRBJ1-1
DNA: TGCAGCGTTGCGGGTATGGGGACTGAAGCTTTCTTT
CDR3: CSVAGMGTEAFF

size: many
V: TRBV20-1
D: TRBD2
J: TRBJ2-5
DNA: TGCAGTGCTAGCTTACTAGCGGGGTTGAGAGTAGGGGAGACCCAGTACTTC
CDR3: CSASLLAGLRVGETQYF

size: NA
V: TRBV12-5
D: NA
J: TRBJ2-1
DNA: TGTGCTAGTGGTTTGACACCGGAGATAAATGAGCAGTTCTTC
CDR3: CASGLTPEINEQFF

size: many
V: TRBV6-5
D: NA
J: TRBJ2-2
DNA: TGTGCCAGCAGTTACCCGTCCGGGGAGCTGTTTTTT
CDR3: CASSYPSGELFF

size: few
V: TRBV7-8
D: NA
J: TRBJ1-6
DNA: TGTGCCAGCAGCTTAAATTGGGATTCACCCCTCCACTTT
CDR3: CASSLNWDSPLHF

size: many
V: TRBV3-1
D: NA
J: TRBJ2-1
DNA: TGTGCCAGCAGCCGGGCCGGGACTCCGGGCGATGAGCAGTTCTTC
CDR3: CASSRAGTPGDEQFF

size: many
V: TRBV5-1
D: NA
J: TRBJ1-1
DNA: TGCGCCAGCAGCTCCCGGGACCACACTGAAGCTTTCTTT
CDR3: CASSSRDHTEAFF

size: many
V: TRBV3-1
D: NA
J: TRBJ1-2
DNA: TGTGCCAGCAGCCAAGATATCCCGGCGGGGATTGACTATGGCTACACCTTC
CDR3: CASSQDIPAGIDYGYTF

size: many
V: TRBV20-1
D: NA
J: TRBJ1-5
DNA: TGCAGTGCTACTCCGGGATTTGGGGATCAGCCCCAGCATTTT
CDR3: CSATPGFGDQPQHF

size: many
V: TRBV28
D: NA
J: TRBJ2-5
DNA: TGTGCCAGCAGGCCCGAGACAGGAGGGTTCCAGACCCAGTACTTC
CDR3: CASRPETGGFQTQYF

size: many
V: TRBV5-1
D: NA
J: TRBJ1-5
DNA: TGCGCCAGCAGCCCCCTGGGCCTTGAGGGCGGCGGGAATCAGCCCCAGCATTTT
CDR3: CASSPLGLEGGGNQPQHF

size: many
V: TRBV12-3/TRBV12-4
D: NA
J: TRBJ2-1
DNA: TGTGCCAGCAGCCTGGGACCCTCAAGCTCCAATGAGCAGTTCTTC
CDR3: CASSLGPSSSNEQFF

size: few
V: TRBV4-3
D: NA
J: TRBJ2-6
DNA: TGCGCCAGCAGCCCGACAGTTACTTCGGGGGCCAACGTCCTGACTTTC
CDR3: CASSPTVTSGANVLTF

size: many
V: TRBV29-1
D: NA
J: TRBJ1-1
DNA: TGCAGCGTGACCCCAGGGGCCCTGGGCACTGAAGCTTTCTTT
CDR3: CSVTPGALGTEAFF

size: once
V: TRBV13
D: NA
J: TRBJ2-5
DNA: TGTGCCAGCAGCTCGACTAGGGGCGTACACGAGACCCAGTACTTC
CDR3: CASSSTRGVHETQYF